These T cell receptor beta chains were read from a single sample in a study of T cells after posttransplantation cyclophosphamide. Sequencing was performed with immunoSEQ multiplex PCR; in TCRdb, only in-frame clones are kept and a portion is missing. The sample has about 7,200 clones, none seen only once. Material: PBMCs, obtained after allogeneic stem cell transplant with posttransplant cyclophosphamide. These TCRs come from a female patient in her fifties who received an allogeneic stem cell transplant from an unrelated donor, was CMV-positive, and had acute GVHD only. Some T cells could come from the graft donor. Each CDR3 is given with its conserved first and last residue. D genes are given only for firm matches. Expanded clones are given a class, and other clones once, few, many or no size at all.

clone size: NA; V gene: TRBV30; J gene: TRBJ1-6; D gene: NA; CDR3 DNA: TGTGCCTGGAGTGAAGCAGGGCGGTCACCCCTCCACTTT; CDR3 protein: CAWSEAGRSPLHF
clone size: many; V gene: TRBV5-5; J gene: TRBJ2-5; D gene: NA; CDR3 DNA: TGTGCCAGCAGCTTTGAGACTGAGACCCAGTACTTC; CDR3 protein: CASSFETETQYF
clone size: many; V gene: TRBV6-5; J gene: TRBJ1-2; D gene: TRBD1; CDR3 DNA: TGTGCCAGCAGTCCCGAGGGGGCCCGTTCGTATGGCTACACCTTC; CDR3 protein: CASSPEGARSYGYTF
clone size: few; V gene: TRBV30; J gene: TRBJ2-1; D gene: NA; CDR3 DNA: TGTGCCTGGAGTGCGTCTAGCGTACGCAATGAGCAGTTCTTC; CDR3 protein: CAWSASSVRNEQFF
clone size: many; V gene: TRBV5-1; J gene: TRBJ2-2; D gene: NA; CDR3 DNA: TGCGCCAGCAGCCCACAGGGTTTATCGAACACCGGGGAGCTGTTTTTT; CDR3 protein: CASSPQGLSNTGELFF
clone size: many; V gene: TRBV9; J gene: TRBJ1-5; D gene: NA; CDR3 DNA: TGTGCCAGCAGCGAACAATCTGGCCGGGATCAGCCCCAGCATTTT; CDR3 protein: CASSEQSGRDQPQHF
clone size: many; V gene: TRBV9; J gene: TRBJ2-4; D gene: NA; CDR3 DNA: TGTGCCAGCAGCGTAGCGGGGTCTGCCAAAAACATTCAGTACTTC; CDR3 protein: CASSVAGSAKNIQYF
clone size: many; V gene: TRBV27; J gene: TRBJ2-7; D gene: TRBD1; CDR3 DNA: TGTGCCAGCGGCCCCGGGACAGGGAACTACGAGCAGTACTTC; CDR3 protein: CASGPGTGNYEQYF
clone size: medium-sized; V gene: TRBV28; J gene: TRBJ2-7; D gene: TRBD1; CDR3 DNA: TGTGCCATACGTGACAGGGGGCTCGGCGAGCAGTACTTC; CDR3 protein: CAIRDRGLGEQYF
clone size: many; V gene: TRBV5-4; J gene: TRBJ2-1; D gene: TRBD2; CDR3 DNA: TGTGCCAGCAGCGCCCGACTAGCGGGAGGGCCGAATATCTATGAGCAGTTCTTC; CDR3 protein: CASSARLAGGPNIYEQFF
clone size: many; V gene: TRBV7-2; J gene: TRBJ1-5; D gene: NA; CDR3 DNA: TGTGCCAGCAGCTTAGACGGCGGCCAGCCCCAGCATTTT; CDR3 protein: CASSLDGGQPQHF
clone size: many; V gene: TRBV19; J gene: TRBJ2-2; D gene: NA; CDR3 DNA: TGTGCCAGTAGCGGACAGCCGAACACCGGGGAGCTGTTTTTT; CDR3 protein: CASSGQPNTGELFF
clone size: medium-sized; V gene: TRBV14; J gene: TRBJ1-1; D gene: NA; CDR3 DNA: TGTGCCAGCAGCCAGCGGCGGAACACTGAAGCTTTCTTT; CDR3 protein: CASSQRRNTEAFF
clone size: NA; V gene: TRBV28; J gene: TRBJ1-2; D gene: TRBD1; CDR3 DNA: TGTGCCAGCAACGATAACGACAGGGACTATGGCTACACCTTC; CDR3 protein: CASNDNDRDYGYTF
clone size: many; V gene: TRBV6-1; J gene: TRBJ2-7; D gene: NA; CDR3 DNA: TGTGCCAGCAGTGAAATCCGGGCCTACGAGCAGTACTTC; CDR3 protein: CASSEIRAYEQYF
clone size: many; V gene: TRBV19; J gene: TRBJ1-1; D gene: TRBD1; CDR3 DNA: TGTGCCAGTAGTATAGCCCCTACCGGGACAGGGAGGATGAACACTGAAGCTTTCTTT; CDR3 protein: CASSIAPTGTGRMNTEAFF
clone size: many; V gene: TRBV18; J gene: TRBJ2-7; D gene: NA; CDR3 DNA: TGTGCCAGCTCACGGGAGCGTGTAGACGAGCAGTACTTC; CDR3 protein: CASSRERVDEQYF
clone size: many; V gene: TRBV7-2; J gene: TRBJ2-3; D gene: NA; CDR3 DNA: TGTGCCAGCAGCTTAGAGGAACAGGCGCCACCATTCACAGATACGCAGTATTTT; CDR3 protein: CASSLEEQAPPFTDTQYF
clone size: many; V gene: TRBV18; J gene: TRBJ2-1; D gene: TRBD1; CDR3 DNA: TGTGCCAGCTCACTACCGGGGAGGGACAGGGGGCCGCATGAGCAGTTCTTC; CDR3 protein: CASSLPGRDRGPHEQFF
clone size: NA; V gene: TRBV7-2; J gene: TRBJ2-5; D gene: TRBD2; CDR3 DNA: TGTGCCAGCAGCTTTGGACTAGCGGGAGGGGAGACCCAGTACTTC; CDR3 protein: CASSFGLAGGETQYF
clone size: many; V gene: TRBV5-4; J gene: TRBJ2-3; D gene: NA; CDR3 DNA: TGTGCCAGCAGCTTGCCAGGGATTACAGATACGCAGTATTTT; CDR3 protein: CASSLPGITDTQYF
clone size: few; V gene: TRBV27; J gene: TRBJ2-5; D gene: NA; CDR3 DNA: TGTGCCAGCAGTTACTCCGGCGGGGAGACCCAGTACTTC; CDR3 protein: CASSYSGGETQYF
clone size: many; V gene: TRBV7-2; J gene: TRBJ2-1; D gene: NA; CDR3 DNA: TGTGCCAGCAACCGAGACGGGAATGAGCAGTTCTTC; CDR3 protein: CASNRDGNEQFF
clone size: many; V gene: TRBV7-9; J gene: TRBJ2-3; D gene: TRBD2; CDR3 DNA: TGTGCCAGCAGCCCCTATAGCGGGAGTCTTGTAGATACGCAGTATTTT; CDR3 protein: CASSPYSGSLVDTQYF
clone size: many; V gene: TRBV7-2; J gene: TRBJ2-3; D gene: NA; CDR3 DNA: TGTGCCAGCAGCTTCGGGGGAATAAGCACAGATACGCAGTATTTT; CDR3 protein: CASSFGGISTDTQYF
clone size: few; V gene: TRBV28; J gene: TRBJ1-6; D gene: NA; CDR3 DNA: TGTGCCAGCAGTTTTCCAGGGAATAGGAATTCACCCCTCCACTTT; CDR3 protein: CASSFPGNRNSPLHF
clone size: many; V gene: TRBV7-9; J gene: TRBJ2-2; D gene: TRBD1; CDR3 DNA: TGTGCCAGCAGCGCCCAAGGGACAGGGCTCACCGGGGAGCTGTTTTTT; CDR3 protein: CASSAQGTGLTGELFF
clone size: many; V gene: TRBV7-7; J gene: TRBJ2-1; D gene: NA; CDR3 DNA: TGTGCTAGCAGCTTAAACAAAAACTCCTACAATGAGCAGTTCTTC; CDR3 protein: CASSLNKNSYNEQFF
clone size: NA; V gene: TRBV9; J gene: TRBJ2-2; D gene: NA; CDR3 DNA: TGTGCCAGCAGCGTAGGGGGGGACTACACCGGGGAGCTGTTTTTT; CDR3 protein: CASSVGGDYTGELFF
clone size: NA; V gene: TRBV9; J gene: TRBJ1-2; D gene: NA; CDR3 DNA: TGTGCCAGCAGCGGGAGCAGCCCCTATGGCTACACCTTC; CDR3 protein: CASSGSSPYGYTF
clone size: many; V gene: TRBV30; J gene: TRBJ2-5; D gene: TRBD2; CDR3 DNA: TGTGCCTGGAGTCCGGGACTAGCGTTTGGGACCCAGTACTTC; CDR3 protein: CAWSPGLAFGTQYF
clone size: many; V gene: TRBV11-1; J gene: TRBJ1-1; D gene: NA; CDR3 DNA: TGTGCCAGCAGCTTACTTCCGAAGGGGGGGGACACTGAAGCTTTCTTT; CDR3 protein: CASSLLPKGGDTEAFF
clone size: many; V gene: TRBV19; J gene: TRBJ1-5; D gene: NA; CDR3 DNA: TGTGCCAGTACCCCAAAAACCCCTTACGGGGGTGGCAATCAGCCCCAGCATTTT; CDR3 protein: CASTPKTPYGGGNQPQHF
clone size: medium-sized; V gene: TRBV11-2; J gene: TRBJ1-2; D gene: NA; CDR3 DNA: TGTGCCAGCAGCTTAGATGTGGGGCTCTCTAACTATGGCTACACCTTC; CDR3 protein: CASSLDVGLSNYGYTF
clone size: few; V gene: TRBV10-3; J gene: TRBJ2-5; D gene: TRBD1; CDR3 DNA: TGTGCCATCAGTGAGAGGGACAGGGGGTACGGAGAGACCCAGTACTTC; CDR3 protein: CAISERDRGYGETQYF
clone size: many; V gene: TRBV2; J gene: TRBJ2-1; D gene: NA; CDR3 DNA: TGTGCCAGCAGTGACGGACTTCCTCCGAATGAGCAGTTCTTC; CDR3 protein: CASSDGLPPNEQFF
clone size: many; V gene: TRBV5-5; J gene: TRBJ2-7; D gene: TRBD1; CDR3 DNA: TGTGCCAGCAGCAGGGGACAGGGGGATACTTACGAGCAGTACTTC; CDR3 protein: CASSRGQGDTYEQYF
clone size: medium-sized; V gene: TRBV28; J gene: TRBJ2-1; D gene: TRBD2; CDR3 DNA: TGTGCCAGCGCCATGTCGCTAGCGGGAGGAAATGAGCAGTTCTTC; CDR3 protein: CASAMSLAGGNEQFF
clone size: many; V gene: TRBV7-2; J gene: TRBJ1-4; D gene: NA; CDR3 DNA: TGTGCCAGCAGCTTAGGGGTCCGGGCCCGGGGGATTAATGAAAAACTGTTTTTT; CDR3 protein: CASSLGVRARGINEKLFF
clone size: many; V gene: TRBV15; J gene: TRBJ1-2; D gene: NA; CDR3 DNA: TGTGCCACCAGCAGAGATCATGAGGTCGCTAACTATGGCTACACCTTC; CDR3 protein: CATSRDHEVANYGYTF
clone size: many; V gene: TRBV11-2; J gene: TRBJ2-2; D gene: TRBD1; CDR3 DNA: TGTGCCAGCAGCTTGGACGCGACAGGGGTCCACACCGGGGAGCTGTTTTTT; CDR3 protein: CASSLDATGVHTGELFF
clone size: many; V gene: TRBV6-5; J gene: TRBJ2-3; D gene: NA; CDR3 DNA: TGTGCCAGCAGTTACTATCAGACAGATACGCAGTATTTT; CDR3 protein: CASSYYQTDTQYF
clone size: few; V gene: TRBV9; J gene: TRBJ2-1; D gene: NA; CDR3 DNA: TGTGCCAGCAGCCCCAATTGGGGAGCCCCCTACAATGAGCAGTTCTTC; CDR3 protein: CASSPNWGAPYNEQFF
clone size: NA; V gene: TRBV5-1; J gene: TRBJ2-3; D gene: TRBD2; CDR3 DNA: TGCGCCAGCAACTTTCACCACGGGGACTATCGTAGCACAGATACGCAGTATTTT; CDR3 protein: CASNFHHGDYRSTDTQYF
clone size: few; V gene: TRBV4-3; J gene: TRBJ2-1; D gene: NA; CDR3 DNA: TGCGCCAGCAGCCTACGGTACAATGAGCAGTTCTTC; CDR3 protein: CASSLRYNEQFF
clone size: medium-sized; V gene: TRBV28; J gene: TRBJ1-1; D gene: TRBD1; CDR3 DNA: TGTGCCAGCAGTTTATTGGGACAGAAAGCTTTCTTT; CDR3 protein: CASSLLGQKAFF